This T cell receptor beta chain came from a study of T cells in Graves' hyperthyroidism and ophthalmopathy. It was at first hyperthyroidism diagnosis, before any ophthalmopathy symptoms, that the blood sample was taken. V shed 8 bases and J shed 4 bases, with 12 bases lying between them. The CDR3 extends over 12 amino acids. Germline loops: CDR1 MNHEY, CDR2 SMNVEV (reference sequence). RNA transcripts served as the template for amplifying TCR beta CDR3 regions. Carried out on the TCR CDR3, a first-round RT-PCR used the HTBI primer set. TCRdb reanalysed the multiplex PCR reads using MiXCR and keeps one entry per CDR3 protein. The table shows 600,000 to 850,000 distinct CDR3 sequences, with approximately 19% occurring only once.

The J gene is TRBJ2-7, the V gene TRBV27, with unresolved D. The sequenced sample was blood. The TCR was taken from a woman aged 45-59 years with Graves' hyperthyroidism that later progressed to Graves' ophthalmopathy. The CDR3: CASGLHLYEQYF. The CDR3 DNA reads TGTGCCAGCGGGCTACATCTTTACGAGCAGTACTTC.